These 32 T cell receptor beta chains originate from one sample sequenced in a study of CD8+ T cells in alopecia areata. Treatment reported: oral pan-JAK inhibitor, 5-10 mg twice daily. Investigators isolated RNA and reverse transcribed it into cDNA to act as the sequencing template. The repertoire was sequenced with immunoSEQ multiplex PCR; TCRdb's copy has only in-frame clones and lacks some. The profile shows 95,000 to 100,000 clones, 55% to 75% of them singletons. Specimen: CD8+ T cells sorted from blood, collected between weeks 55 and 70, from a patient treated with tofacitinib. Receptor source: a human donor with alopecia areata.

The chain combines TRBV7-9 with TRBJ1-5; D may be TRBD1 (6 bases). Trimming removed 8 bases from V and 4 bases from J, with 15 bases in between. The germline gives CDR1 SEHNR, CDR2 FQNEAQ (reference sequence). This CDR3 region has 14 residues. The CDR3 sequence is CASSEGEWNQPQHF. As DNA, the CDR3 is TGTGCCAGCTCTGAGGGGGAATGGAATCAGCCCCAGCATTTT. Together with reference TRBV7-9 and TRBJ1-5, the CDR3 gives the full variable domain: DTGVSQNPRHKITKRGQNVTFRCDPISEHNRLYWYRQTLGQGPEFLTYFQNEAQLEKSRLLSDRFSAERPKGSFSTLEIQRTEQGDSAMYLCASSEGEWNQPQHFGDGTRLSIL.

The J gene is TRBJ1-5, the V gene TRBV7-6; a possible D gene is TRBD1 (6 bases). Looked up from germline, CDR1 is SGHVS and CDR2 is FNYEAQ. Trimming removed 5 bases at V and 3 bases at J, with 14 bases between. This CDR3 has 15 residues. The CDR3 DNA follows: TGTGCCAGCAGCCCCGAGGGGGGTCCCAATCAGCCCCAGCATTTT. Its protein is CASSPEGGPNQPQHF.

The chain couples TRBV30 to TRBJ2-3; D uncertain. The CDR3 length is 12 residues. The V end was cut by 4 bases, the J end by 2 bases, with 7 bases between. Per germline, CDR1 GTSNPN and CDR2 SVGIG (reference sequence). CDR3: CAWMLDTDTQYF. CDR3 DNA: TGTGCCTGGATGTTGGACACAGATACGCAGTATTTT.

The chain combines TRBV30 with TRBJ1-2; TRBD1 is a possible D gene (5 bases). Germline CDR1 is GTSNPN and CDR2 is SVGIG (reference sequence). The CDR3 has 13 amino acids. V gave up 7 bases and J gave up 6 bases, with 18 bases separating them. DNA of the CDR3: TGTGCCTCACCGGGAGGGGCTATTGATGGCTACACCTTC. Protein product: CASPGGAIDGYTF.

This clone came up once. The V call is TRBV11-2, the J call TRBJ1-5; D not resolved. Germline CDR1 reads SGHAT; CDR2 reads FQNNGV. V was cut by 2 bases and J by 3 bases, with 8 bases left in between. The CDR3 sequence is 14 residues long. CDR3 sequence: CASSLQGPNQPQHF. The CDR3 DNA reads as TGTGCCAGCAGCTTACAAGGGCCCAATCAGCCCCAGCATTTT. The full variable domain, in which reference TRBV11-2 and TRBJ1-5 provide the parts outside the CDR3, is EAGVAQSPRYKIIEKRQSVAFWCNPISGHATLYWYQQILGQGPKLLIQFQNNGVVDDSQLPKDRFSAERLKGVDSTLKIQPAKLEDSAVYLCASSLQGPNQPQHFGDGTRLSIL.

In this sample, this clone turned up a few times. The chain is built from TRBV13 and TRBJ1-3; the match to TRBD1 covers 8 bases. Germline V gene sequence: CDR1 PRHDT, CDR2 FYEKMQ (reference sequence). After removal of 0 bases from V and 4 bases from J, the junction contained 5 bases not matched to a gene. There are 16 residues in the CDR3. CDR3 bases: TGTGCCAGCAGCTTAGGTACAGGGGGAATCGGAAACACCATATATTTT. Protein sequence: CASSLGTGGIGNTIYF.

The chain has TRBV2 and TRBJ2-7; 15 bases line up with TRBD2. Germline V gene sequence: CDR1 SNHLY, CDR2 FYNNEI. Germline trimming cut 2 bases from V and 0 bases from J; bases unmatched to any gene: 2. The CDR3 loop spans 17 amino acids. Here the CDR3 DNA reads TGTGCCAGCAGTGAAACGGGACTAGCGGGGGGCTCCTACGAGCAGTACTTC. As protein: CASSETGLAGGSYEQYF.

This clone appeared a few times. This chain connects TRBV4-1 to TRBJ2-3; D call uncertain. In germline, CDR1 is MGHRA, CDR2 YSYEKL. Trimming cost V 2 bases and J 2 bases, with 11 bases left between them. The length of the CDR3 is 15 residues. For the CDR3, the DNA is TGCGCCAGCAGCCAATTCTATACCCCCACAGATACGCAGTATTTT. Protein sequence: CASSQFYTPTDTQYF.

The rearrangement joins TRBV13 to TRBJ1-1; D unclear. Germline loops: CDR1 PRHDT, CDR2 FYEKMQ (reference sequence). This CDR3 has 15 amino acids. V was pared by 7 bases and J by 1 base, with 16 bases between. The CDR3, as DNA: TGTGCCAGCAAACCCCGTCCGGCAGGGAACACTGAAGCTTTCTTT. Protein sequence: CASKPRPAGNTEAFF.

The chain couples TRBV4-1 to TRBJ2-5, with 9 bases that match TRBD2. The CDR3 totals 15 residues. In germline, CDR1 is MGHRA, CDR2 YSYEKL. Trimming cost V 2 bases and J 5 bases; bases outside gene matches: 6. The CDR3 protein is CASSQHLSGGETQYF. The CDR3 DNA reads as TGCGCCAGCAGCCAACACTTAAGCGGGGGGGAGACCCAGTACTTC.

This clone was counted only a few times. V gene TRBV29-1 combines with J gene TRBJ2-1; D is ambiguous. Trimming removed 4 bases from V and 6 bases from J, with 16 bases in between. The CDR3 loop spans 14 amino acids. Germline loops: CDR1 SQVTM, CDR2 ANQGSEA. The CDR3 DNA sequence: TGCAGCGTTGTCTCCATTGGGAAGGGCAATGAGCAGTTCTTC. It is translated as CSVVSIGKGNEQFF.

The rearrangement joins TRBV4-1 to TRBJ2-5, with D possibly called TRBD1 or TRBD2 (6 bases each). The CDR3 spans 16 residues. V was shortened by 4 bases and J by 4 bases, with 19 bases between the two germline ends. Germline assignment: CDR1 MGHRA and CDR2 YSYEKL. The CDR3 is CASSLRSGGPRETQYF. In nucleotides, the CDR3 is TGCGCCAGCAGCCTTCGTAGTGGGGGGCCTCGAGAGACCCAGTACTTC.

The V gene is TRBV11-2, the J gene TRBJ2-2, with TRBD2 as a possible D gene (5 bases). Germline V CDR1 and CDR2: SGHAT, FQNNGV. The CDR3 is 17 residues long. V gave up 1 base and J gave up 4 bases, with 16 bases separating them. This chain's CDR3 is CASSLGRQGGLTGELFF. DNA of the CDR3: TGTGCCAGCAGCTTAGGGAGGCAAGGTGGACTCACCGGGGAGCTGTTTTTT. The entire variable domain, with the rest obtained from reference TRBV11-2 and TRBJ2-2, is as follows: EAGVAQSPRYKIIEKRQSVAFWCNPISGHATLYWYQQILGQGPKLLIQFQNNGVVDDSQLPKDRFSAERLKGVDSTLKIQPAKLEDSAVYLCASSLGRQGGLTGELFFGEGSRLTVL.

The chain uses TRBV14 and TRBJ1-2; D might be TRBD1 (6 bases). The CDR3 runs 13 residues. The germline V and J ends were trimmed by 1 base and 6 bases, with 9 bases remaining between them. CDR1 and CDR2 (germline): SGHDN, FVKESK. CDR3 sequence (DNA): TGTGCCAGCAGCCAAGGGGCAGGGGATGGCTACACCTTC. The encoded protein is CASSQGAGDGYTF. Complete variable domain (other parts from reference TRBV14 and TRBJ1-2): EAGVTQFPSHSVIEKGQTVTLRCDPISGHDNLYWYRRVMGKEIKFLLHFVKESKQDESGMPNNRFLAERTGGTYSTLKVQPAELEDSGVYFCASSQGAGDGYTFGSGTRLTVV.

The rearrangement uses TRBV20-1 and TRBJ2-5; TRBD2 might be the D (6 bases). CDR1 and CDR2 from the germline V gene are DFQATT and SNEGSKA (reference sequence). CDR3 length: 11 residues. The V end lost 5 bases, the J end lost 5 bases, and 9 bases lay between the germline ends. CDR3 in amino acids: CSALEGETQYF. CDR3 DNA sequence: TGCAGTGCTTTGGAGGGGGAGACCCAGTACTTC.

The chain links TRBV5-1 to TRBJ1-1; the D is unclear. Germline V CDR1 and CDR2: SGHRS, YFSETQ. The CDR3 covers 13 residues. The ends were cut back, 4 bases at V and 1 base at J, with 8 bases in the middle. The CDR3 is CASSGGGNTEAFF. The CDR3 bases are TGCGCCAGCAGCGGCGGCGGGAACACTGAAGCTTTCTTT.

CDR3 DNA sequence: TGTGCCAGCAGCGTAGATAGCGGGGGGCTTCAAGTCCATACGCAGTATTTT. Its protein product is CASSVDSGGLQVHTQYF. The chain employs TRBV9 and TRBJ2-3; 10 bases align to TRBD2. Germline V CDR1 and CDR2: SGDLS, YYNGEE. The length of the CDR3 is 17 residues. V shed 0 bases and J 7 bases; nucleotides not matched to a gene: 11.

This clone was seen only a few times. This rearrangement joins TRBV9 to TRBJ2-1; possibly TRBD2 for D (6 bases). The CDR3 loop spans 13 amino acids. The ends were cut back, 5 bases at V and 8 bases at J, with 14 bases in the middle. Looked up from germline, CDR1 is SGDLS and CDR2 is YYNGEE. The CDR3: CASSGLAFHEQFF. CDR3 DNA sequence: TGTGCCAGCAGTGGGCTAGCGTTTCATGAGCAGTTCTTC.

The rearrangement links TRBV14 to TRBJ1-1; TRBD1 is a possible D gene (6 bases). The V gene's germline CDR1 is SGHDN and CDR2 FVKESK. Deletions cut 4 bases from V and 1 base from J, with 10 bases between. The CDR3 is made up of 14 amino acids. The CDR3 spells CASSLTGQNTEAFF. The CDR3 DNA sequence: TGTGCCAGCAGCCTAACGGGACAGAACACTGAAGCTTTCTTT.

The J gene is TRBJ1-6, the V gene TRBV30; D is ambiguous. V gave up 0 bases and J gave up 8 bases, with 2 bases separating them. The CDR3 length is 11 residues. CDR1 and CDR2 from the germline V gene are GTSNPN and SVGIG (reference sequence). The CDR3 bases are TGTGCCTGGAGTGTAGATTCACCCCTCCACTTT. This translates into CAWSVDSPLHF.

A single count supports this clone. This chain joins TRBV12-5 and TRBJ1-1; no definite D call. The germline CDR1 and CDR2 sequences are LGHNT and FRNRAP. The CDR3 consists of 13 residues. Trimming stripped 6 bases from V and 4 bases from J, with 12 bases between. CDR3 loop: CASGPGGSTEAFF. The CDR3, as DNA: TGTGCTAGTGGACCCGGAGGTTCCACTGAAGCTTTCTTT.

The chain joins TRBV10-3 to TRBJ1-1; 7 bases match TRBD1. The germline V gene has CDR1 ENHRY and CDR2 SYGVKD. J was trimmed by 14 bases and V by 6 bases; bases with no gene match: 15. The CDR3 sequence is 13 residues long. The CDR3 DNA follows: TGTGCCATCAGGGACGGACAGGCCGTATCCGGGTTCTTT. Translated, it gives CAIRDGQAVSGFF.

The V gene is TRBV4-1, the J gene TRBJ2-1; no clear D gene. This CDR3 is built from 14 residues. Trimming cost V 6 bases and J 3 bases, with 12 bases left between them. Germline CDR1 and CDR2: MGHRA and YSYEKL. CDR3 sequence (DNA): TGCGCCAGCAGTTCCCTCCTAGGCTACAATGAGCAGTTCTTC. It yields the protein CASSSLLGYNEQFF.

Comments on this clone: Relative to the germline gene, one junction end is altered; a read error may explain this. CDR3: CASSEAYNRELVF. CDR3 DNA: TGTGCCAGCAGTGAAGCGTACAACAGGGAGTTGGTATTT. The chain employs TRBV2 and TRBJ1-5; TRBD1 is a possible D gene (6 bases). Germline V CDR1 and CDR2: SNHLY, FYNNEI. The length of the CDR3 is 13 residues.

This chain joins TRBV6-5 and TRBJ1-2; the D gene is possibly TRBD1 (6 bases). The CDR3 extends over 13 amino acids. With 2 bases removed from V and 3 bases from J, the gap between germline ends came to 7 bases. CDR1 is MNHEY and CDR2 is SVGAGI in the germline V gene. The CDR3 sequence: CASSYNRDYGYTF. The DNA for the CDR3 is TGTGCCAGCAGTTACAACAGGGACTATGGCTACACCTTC.

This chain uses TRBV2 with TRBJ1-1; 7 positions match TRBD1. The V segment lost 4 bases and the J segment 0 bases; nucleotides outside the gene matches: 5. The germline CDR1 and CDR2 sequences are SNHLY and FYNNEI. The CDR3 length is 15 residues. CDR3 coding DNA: TGTGCCAGCAGTGGAGCGGACAGGATGAACACTGAAGCTTTCTTT. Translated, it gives CASSGADRMNTEAFF.

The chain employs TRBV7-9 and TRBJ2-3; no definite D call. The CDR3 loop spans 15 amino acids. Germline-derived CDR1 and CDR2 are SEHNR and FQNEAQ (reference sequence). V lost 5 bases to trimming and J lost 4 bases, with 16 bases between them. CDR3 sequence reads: CASSTTRAAPDTQYF. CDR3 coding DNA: TGTGCCAGCAGCACAACCCGGGCCGCCCCAGATACGCAGTATTTT.

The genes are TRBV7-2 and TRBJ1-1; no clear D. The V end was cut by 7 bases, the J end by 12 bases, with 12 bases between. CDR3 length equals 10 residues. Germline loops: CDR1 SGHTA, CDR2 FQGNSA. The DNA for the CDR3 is TGTGCCAGCATCTCAACTTCTACTTTCTTT. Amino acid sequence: CASISTSTFF.

CDR3 protein: CASSPGQGAYEQYF. The CDR3 nucleotides are TGTGCCAGCTCACCCGGGCAGGGAGCCTACGAGCAGTACTTC. The rearrangement uses TRBV18 and TRBJ2-7; D is perhaps TRBD1 or TRBD2 (5 bases each). This CDR3 is built from 14 residues. V was cut by 3 bases and J by 2 bases, with 11 bases left in between. The germline V gene encodes CDR1 KGHSH and CDR2 LQKENI.

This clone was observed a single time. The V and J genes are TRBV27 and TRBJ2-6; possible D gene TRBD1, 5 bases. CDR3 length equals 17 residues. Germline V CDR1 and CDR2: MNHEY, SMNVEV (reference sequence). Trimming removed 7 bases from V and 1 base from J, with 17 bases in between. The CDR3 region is CASTGTIPGSGANVLTF. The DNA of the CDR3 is TGTGCCAGCACCGGTACCATCCCAGGGTCTGGGGCCAACGTCCTGACTTTC.

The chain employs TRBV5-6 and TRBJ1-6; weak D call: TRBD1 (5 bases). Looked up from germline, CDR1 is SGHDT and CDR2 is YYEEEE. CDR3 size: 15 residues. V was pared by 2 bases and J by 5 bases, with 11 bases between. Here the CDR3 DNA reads TGTGCCAGCAGCTTCGCCGGGACCAATAATTCACCCCTCCACTTT. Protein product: CASSFAGTNNSPLHF.

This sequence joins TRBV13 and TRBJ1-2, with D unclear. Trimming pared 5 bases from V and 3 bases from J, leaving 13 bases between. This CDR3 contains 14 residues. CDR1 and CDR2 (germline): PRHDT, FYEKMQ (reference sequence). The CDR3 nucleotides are TGTGCCAGCAGCACCGCTGGCCGGTACTATGGCTACACCTTC. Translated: CASSTAGRYYGYTF.